This T cell receptor (beta chain) was documented in a study of PD-1 blockade in classical Hodgkin lymphoma (dated by TCRdb to about 2020). Context from the whole study: Nivolumab dosing was 3 mg/kg intravenously every 2 weeks, continuing until either disease progression or unacceptable toxicity. The study used TCR beta sequencing and CyTOF to define a peripheral blood immune signature of response to PD-1 blockade in classical Hodgkin lymphoma.

On the study overall, not on this receptor specifically: Baseline TCR diversity was reported to be lower in newly diagnosed patients than in healthy donors and to be lower still in relapsed/refractory patients. A significant rise by C4D1 was seen in CD4+ but not CD8+ TCR diversity (p=0.0027 vs p=0.16), with the rise being most apparent in complete responders (p=0.02). Lower diversity was seen in patients whose nivolumab began less than 1 year after ASCT, and these patients were left out of later analyses so that immune reconstitution would not confound the results. Trial patients achieving complete response had baseline diversity similar to newly diagnosed patients, whereas partial responders and progressors had significantly lower diversity. The study was restricted to a single clinical trial cohort, and the causes of repertoire differences, possibly disease activity or prior therapy, were left undefined.

The Qiagen DNeasy kit was used to extract genomic DNA both from unsorted PBMCs and from the negatively selected CD4+ and CD8+ fractions. Using primers that anneal to V and J segments, immunoSEQ multiplex PCR amplified the TCR beta CDR3 regions. A synthetic immune receptor repertoire was used to minimize amplification bias, and any remaining bias was removed computationally after sequencing. The authors processed their data as follows. Repertoire diversity was quantified as the Shannon entropy index using custom Python scripts. Unsorted, CD4+ and CD8+ repertoires were analyzed separately, except for combined analyses in which CD4+ and CD8+ sequences were merged in silico. Clonal expansion was defined as a frequency increase of at least 2-fold after treatment compared with C1D1, and clones undetected at baseline were assigned a pseudocount of 0.5. Clones with 0 or 1 copy at C1D1 were defined as singleton clones, while clones with 2 or more copies were defined as non-singleton clones. Clones expanded in unsorted samples were annotated as CD4+, CD8+ or unknown by matching protein sequences in sorted samples from the same patient. Wilcoxon tests were applied to paired samples to test diversity changes from C1D1 to C4D1. TCRdb obtained this table from immuneACCESS and retained in-frame rearrangements with V and J assigned. These tables miss some clones; where compared with another copy, unresolved V genes account for less than half of the shortfall, and the remainder is unexplained. The DNA gave D and trimming, while V, J and clone size come from that table. The sample table holds around 27,000 clones, of which around 85% were seen once. The biggest ten clones account for just under 2.5% of the sample.

Read against the paper, the sample's time point label means: cycle 4 day 1 (C4D1), after less than 7 weeks of nivolumab. Every trial patient had relapsed following autologous stem cell transplantation, and prior brentuximab vedotin exposure was what differed among cohorts A, B and C. Using a Miltenyi CD4+ T cell isolation kit, CD4+ T cells were purified from thawed PBMCs through magnetic negative selection. The trial cohort included 56 patients with relapsed/refractory classical Hodgkin lymphoma, and each patient had a best overall response of complete response, partial response or progressive disease. Trial patients were treated with single-agent nivolumab in the multi-cohort phase II CheckMate 205 trial. An independent review committee assessed best overall response using the 2007 International Working Group response criteria. PBMCs from the trial were collected at three points: immediately before nivolumab initiation (C1D1), and during therapy at cycle 2 day 1 and cycle 4 day 1. Peripheral blood was collected in 8 mL Vacutainer Cell Preparation Tubes, from which PBMCs were isolated by centrifugation and then cryopreserved. Purified CD4+ and CD8+ fractions were prepared only for cases in which an additional PBMC sample was available. On LS columns in a quadroMACS separator, the magnetically labelled cells were depleted, and the flow-through was collected as the purified fraction.

Details on this clone: The antigen this receptor binds is unknown. Base qualities are not recorded, but no much larger clone differs from it by a single base.

This receptor was obtained from a human donor with classical Hodgkin lymphoma. Material: CD4+ T cells from blood, obtained before the fourth cycle of nivolumab.

The CDR3: CASRRALAGSNEQFF. At the DNA level, the sequence is TGTGCCAGTAGGAGGGCTTTAGCGGGCTCCAATGAGCAGTTCTTC. Recombination joined TRBV19 with TRBJ2-1, and TRBD2 aligns with 7 junction nucleotides. Taken from cysteine to phenylalanine, the CDR3 has 15 residues. Just CDR3 DNA is preserved here, 45 bases in frame from base 1. Per the germline V gene (reference sequence), LNHDA is the CDR1 and SQIVND is the CDR2. The germline V and J ends show losses of 6 bases and 6 bases respectively, and no gene match explains 11 bases of the junction.